This TCR beta chain originates from a study of cytomegalovirus exposure and HLA in healthy donors. Primers included in the PCR were 60 Vbeta and 13 Jbeta primers. Data came from immunoSEQ multiplex PCR; TCRdb stores just in-frame clones and leaves some out. The repertoire includes 100,000 to 150,000 clones, approximately 80% of them detected once, and around 1.9% sits in the top ten. This clone has only a few counts. The CDR3 has 13 residues. J was trimmed by 7 bases and V by 8 bases; bases with no gene match: 6. The germline CDR1 and CDR2 sequences are MRHNA and SNTAGT. The chain carries TRBV6-4 and TRBJ2-1; 9 bases fit TRBD2. Source material: PBMCs. This TCR was sampled from a woman aged 40 to 49 in good health and CMV-seronegative. The CDR3 coding sequence is TGTGCCAGCGGCGGGGGGGCCCGAAATGAGCAGTTCTTC. It is translated as CASGGGARNEQFF.